Presented here are 13 T cell receptor beta chains from one specimen sequenced in a study of T cells in women clearing cervical HPV infection. TCRdb's copy holds only in-frame clones and misses some; the assay was immunoSEQ multiplex PCR. Recorded for this sample: roughly 22,000 clones. The sample taken for sequencing was blood buffy coat. Receptor source: a woman aged 18 to 75 with a cervical HPV16 infection that either progressed to CIN3+ or cleared (not recorded which).

About this clone: The junction differs from germline at one of its ends, possibly a read error. The CDR3 end is not reached by the read, which stops 3 residues before it; the germline J gene fills it in. Other nucleotide sequences in the sample specify the same CDR3. This chain links TRBV4-2 with TRBJ1-2, with TRBD1 matching 7 bases. CDR1 LGHNA and CDR2 YNFKEQ come from the germline V gene. The length of the CDR3 is 14 residues. CDR3 DNA, as far as it was read: TGCGCCAGCAGCCAAGGGGGCAGACTCTCTGGC. Translated: CASSQGGRLSG. The CDR3 as a whole reads CASSQGGRLSGYTF.

A remark on this clone: The CDR3 end lies 3 residues beyond the end of the read and is filled in from the germline J gene. The V call is TRBV27, the J call TRBJ1-1; 7 bases match TRBD1. The CDR3 is made up of 18 amino acids. The germline CDR1 and CDR2 sequences are MNHEY and SMNVEV (reference sequence). The CDR3 reads CASSRDAPSGTVIGRAFF. The sequenced part of the CDR3 DNA is TGTGCCAGCAGCAGAGACGCCCCCTCCGGGACAGTCATAGGGCGG.

Concerning this clone: The CDR3 extends 3 residues past the end of the read, so its final part is completed from the germline J gene. The gene calls are TRBV4-1 and TRBJ2-3; D might be TRBD2 (5 bases). V was cut by 4 bases and J by 4 bases, with 18 bases left in between. CDR3 size: 16 residues. Germline V gene data show CDR1 as MGHRA and CDR2 as YSYEKL. Partial CDR3 DNA: TGCGCCAGCAGCCCAAGCGGTAGGTCCGTTGCAGATACG. It specifies CASSPSGRSVADT. The whole CDR3 is CASSPSGRSVADTQYF.

Partial CDR3 DNA: TGTGCCAGCAGTGCCCTGACTAGCGGGGGGGCCGGTGAC. Translation: CASSALTSGGAGD. The whole CDR3 is CASSALTSGGAGDYTF. The chain has TRBV6-1 and TRBJ1-2; tentatively, D is TRBD1 (6 bases). The read is 3 residues too short to cover the CDR3 end, so that end is filled in from the germline J gene. From germline, CDR1 is MNHNS and CDR2 SASEGT. There are 16 residues in the CDR3.

Turning to this clone: The missing CDR3 end, 3 residues past where the read stops, is filled in from the germline J gene. The chain links TRBV23-1 to TRBJ2-7, with TRBD2 identical over 7 bases. TRBV23-1 is treated as an ORF (open reading frame) with a function not yet certain. CDR3 length equals 17 residues. The trim removed 2 bases at V and 3 bases at J, leaving 13 bases unmatched. The CDR3 here is CASSQLARKRGLYEQYF. CDR3 DNA (partial): TGCGCCAGCAGTCAACTGGCACGGAAGCGGGGCCTCTACGAG.

On this clone: The CDR3 extends 3 residues past the end of the read, so its final part is completed from the germline J gene. The chain employs TRBV30 and TRBJ2-3; 8 bases line up with TRBD1. CDR3 length: 13 amino acids. The V gene's germline CDR1 is GTSNPN and CDR2 SVGIG (reference sequence). V lost 5 bases and J lost 5; bases outside the gene matches: 6. The covered CDR3 bases are TGTGCCTGGGTAGGACAGGGAAGAGATACG. Protein sequence: CAWVGQGRDT. The full CDR3 sequence reads CAWVGQGRDTQYF. Supplemented by reference TRBV30 and TRBJ2-3, the full variable domain reads SQTIHQWPATLVQPVGSPLSLECTVEGTSNPNLYWYRQAAGRGLQLLFYSVGIGQISSEVPQNLSASRPQDRQFILSSKKLLLSDSGFYLCAWVGQGRDTQYFGPGTRLTVL.

This clone is classed as medium-sized by frequency. The read terminates 3 residues before the CDR3 end, so the remaining end is supplied by the germline J gene. The V call is TRBV7-2, the J call TRBJ2-2; weak D call: TRBD2 (5 bases). Trimming took off 3 bases at V and 8 bases at J, with 13 bases between the two ends. This CDR3 spans 14 amino acids. The germline V gene has CDR1 SGHTA and CDR2 FQGNSA. CDR3 sequence: CASSLSPRRGELFF. The covered CDR3 bases are TGTGCCAGCAGCTTGTCACCTAGGAGGGGGGAG.

This chain's CDR3 is CASGLGDRGPGNEQFF. The covered CDR3 bases are TGTGCTAGTGGTTTGGGCGACAGGGGGCCCGGCAATGAG. The chain carries TRBV12-5 and TRBJ2-1; 10 bases fit TRBD1. The missing CDR3 end, 3 residues past where the read stops, is filled in from the germline J gene. This CDR3 is 16 amino acids long. V lost 1 base and J lost 6; bases outside the gene matches: 6. Germline CDR1 LGHNT, CDR2 FRNRAP.

Comment on this clone: The read terminates 3 residues before the CDR3 end, so the remaining end is supplied by the germline J gene. This chain joins TRBV7-3 and TRBJ1-1, with 10 bases identical to TRBD1. CDR1 and CDR2 (germline): SGHTA, FQGTGA. J was trimmed by 4 bases and V by 5 bases; bases with no gene match: 13. The CDR3 is 17 amino acids. The part of the CDR3 DNA that was read is TGTGCCAGCAGCCGTACGACAGGGGGCGCTGGGTCCACTGAA. Amino acid sequence: CASSRTTGGAGSTE. The whole CDR3 protein is CASSRTTGGAGSTEAFF. Full variable domain (rest looked up from reference TRBV7-3 and TRBJ1-1): GAGVSQTPSNKVTEKGKYVELRCDPISGHTALYWYRQSLGQGPEFLIYFQGTGAADDSGLPNDRFFAVRPEGSVSTLKIQRTERGDSAVYLCASSRTTGGAGSTEAFFGQGTRLTVV.

CDR3 loop: CASSLAGGSSGANVLTF. Incomplete CDR3 DNA: TGTGCCAGCAGCTTAGCGGGGGGAAGCTCTGGGGCCAACGTC. The V call is TRBV7-3, the J call TRBJ2-6; 8 positions agree with TRBD2. The CDR3 is cut off 3 residues early in the read; its end comes from the germline J gene. Germline V gene sequence: CDR1 SGHTA, CDR2 FQGTGA. The CDR3 is 17 residues long. V lost 2 bases to trimming and J lost 0 bases; unmatched junction nucleotides: 3.

Points on this clone: Read data end 3 residues before the CDR3 end; the end is taken from the germline J gene. This chain uses TRBV18 with TRBJ1-4, with D possibly matching TRBD1 (6 bases). V was shortened by 1 base and J by 2 bases, with 17 bases between the two germline ends. The CDR3 spans 18 residues. Per the germline V gene, CDR1 is KGHSH and CDR2 is LQKENI. This CDR3 reads CASSPRKGHQSTNEKLFF. The covered CDR3 bases are TGTGCCAGCTCACCACGAAAGGGACACCAGTCCACTAATGAAAAA.

With respect to this clone: The CDR3 is cut off 3 residues early in the read; its end comes from the germline J gene. The rearrangement joins TRBV7-6 to TRBJ1-1; D is unresolved. CDR1 and CDR2 (germline): SGHVS, FNYEAQ. CDR3 length equals 12 residues. The DNA read from the CDR3 is TGTGCCAGCAGCTCCGGGTTCGGCGAG. Its translation: CASSSGFGE. The whole CDR3 region reads CASSSGFGEAFF.

A note on this clone: The read finishes 3 residues shy of the CDR3 end, and the germline J gene is used to complete it. V usage is TRBV7-9 and J usage is TRBJ2-5; D gene unclear. Trimming shortened V by 0 bases and J by 4 bases, and 12 bases separated the two germline ends. Germline CDR1 is SEHNR and CDR2 is FQNEAQ (reference sequence). CDR3 length: 15 residues. CDR3 residues: CASSLAVQARETQYF. The DNA read from the CDR3 is TGTGCCAGCAGCTTAGCGGTTCAGGCCCGAGAGACC.